The 12 T cell receptor beta chains below all came from one sample that was sequenced in a study of lung T cells in sarcoidosis with Löfgren's syndrome. Using its own MiXCR run on the reads, TCRdb lists one record per CDR3 protein. The sample has 50,000 to 65,000 distinct CDR3 sequences, around 21% seen once; the top ten hold under 3%. Sequencing was done on a sample of CD4+ T cells from PBMCs. The receptors originated from a human donor with sarcoidosis (Löfgren's syndrome or another form), or a control subject (not recorded which).

A note on this clonotype: Possible read error: a much larger clone is one base away. This sequence joins TRBV28 and TRBJ2-3, with D maybe TRBD1 (6 bases). The germline V gene encodes CDR1 MDHEN and CDR2 SYDVKM. The CDR3 spans 15 residues. CDR3 in amino acids: CASSRGSLGTGTQYF. CDR3 nucleotide sequence: TGTGCCAGCAGTAGGGGGTCGTTGGGCACAGGTACGCAGTATTTT.

In this sample, this clonotype turned up a few times. The J gene is TRBJ2-4, the V gene TRBV12-3 or TRBV12-4; D might be TRBD1 or TRBD2, each matching 5 bases. Trimming left V 6 bases short and J 3 bases short, with 12 bases between. The CDR3 has 14 residues. CDR3 amino acids: CASRRGADKNIQYF. CDR3 DNA sequence: TGTGCCAGCAGGAGGGGCGCGGACAAAAACATTCAGTACTTC.

This chain joins TRBV7-9 and TRBJ1-1, with a weak D call TRBD1 (5 bases). The germline V and J ends were trimmed by 2 bases and 5 bases, with 18 bases remaining between them. Germline V gene sequence: CDR1 SEHNR, CDR2 FQNEAQ (reference sequence). The CDR3 runs to 16 residues. DNA of the CDR3: TGTGCCAGCAGCTTAAATTTAGTTGGGGGGAGAACTGAAGCTTTCTTT. As protein: CASSLNLVGGRTEAFF.

The chain has TRBV5-4 and TRBJ2-1; a weak D match, TRBD1 (6 bases). Germline V CDR1 and CDR2: SGHNT, YYREEE (reference sequence). V was pared by 3 bases and J by 13 bases, with 14 bases between. The CDR3 is made up of 12 amino acids. CDR3 coding DNA: TGTGCCAGCAGCTCCCCAGGGGCAGAACAGTTCTTC. This sequence encodes CASSSPGAEQFF.

About this clonotype itself: At one boundary the junction diverges from the germline segment, which might be a read error. The CDR3 DNA reads as TGTGCCAGCAGTTACCCAGGCTATGGCTATACCTTC. Translated, it gives CASSYPGYGYTF. The gene calls are TRBV6-6 and TRBJ1-2; D remains unclear. Germline CDR1 is MNHNY and CDR2 is SVGAGI (reference sequence). The CDR3 length is 12 residues.

This clonotype was counted ten times or more. This rearrangement joins TRBV6-1 to TRBJ2-1, with no clear D. The V and J ends lost 0 bases and 9 bases respectively, with 15 bases between them. Germline lookup yields CDR1 MNHNS and CDR2 SASEGT. The CDR3 extends over 15 amino acids. CDR3 region: CASSEANAQGREQFF. In nucleotides, the CDR3 is TGTGCCAGCAGTGAAGCCAACGCCCAAGGACGTGAGCAGTTCTTC.

Many counts were recorded for this clonotype. The V gene is TRBV28, the J gene TRBJ2-7, with D maybe TRBD2 (6 bases). CDR1 is MDHEN and CDR2 is SYDVKM in the germline V gene. Trimming cost V 4 bases and J 5 bases, with 15 bases left between them. The CDR3 is made up of 14 amino acids. This CDR3 reads CASSSRAGGNEQYF. For the CDR3, the DNA is TGTGCCAGCAGTTCAAGAGCGGGTGGCAACGAGCAGTACTTC.

This clonotype was seen ten or more times. The chain carries TRBV2 and TRBJ1-1; 10 bases align to TRBD1. V shed 5 bases, J shed 8 bases, and the junction held 11 bases outside the gene matches. CDR3 size: 15 residues. Germline CDR1 is SNHLY and CDR2 is FYNNEI. In DNA form, the CDR3 reads TGTGCCAGCAGTTTCCGGGACAGGGGCCCTGGGGAAGCTTTCTTT. Translation gives CASSFRDRGPGEAFF.

This clonotype has ten or more counts. V usage is TRBV20-1 and J usage is TRBJ2-1; 14 nucleotides match TRBD2. There are 18 residues in the CDR3. The germline V gene has CDR1 DFQATT and CDR2 SNEGSKA (reference sequence). Trimming at V came to 0 bases and at J to 7 bases, leaving 11 bases not matched to a gene. This chain's CDR3 is CSARDFRQTSGRANEQFF. Here the CDR3 DNA reads TGCAGTGCTAGAGATTTTAGGCAGACTAGCGGGAGGGCAAATGAGCAGTTCTTC.

The rearrangement links TRBV24-1 to TRBJ1-3; possibly TRBD1 for D (5 bases). CDR1 is KGHDR and CDR2 is SFDVKD in the germline V gene. CDR3 length: 11 residues. V was clipped by 9 bases and J by 9 bases, with 11 bases between them. The CDR3 sequence is CATGQHGTIYF. The CDR3 coding sequence is TGTGCCACCGGACAACACGGCACCATATATTTT.

This clonotype was observed a few times. The rearrangement uses TRBV3-1 and TRBJ2-3; 9 bases line up with TRBD2. Germline V gene lookup returns CDR1 LGHDT and CDR2 YNNKEL (reference sequence). The CDR3 length is 18 residues. V lost 1 base to trimming and J lost 3 bases; unmatched junction nucleotides: 11. The CDR3 DNA reads TGTGCCAGCAGCCAAGGCAGCGGGAGGAAGTTAGTAACAGATACGCAGTATTTT. Its protein is CASSQGSGRKLVTDTQYF.

With regard to this clonotype: This could be a read error, since a much larger clone is one nucleotide away. This chain uses TRBV12-3 or TRBV12-4 with TRBJ2-3, with D tentatively TRBD2 (5 bases). The CDR3 spans 17 residues. V gave up 2 bases and J gave up 0 bases, with 15 bases separating them. The CDR3 loop is CASSLTGAASSTDTQYF. The DNA of the CDR3 is TGTGCCAGCAGTTTAACCGGAGCGGCCTCTAGCACAGATACGCAGTATTTT.